The rows below give T cell receptor beta chains drawn from one sample of a study of naive and memory T cell subsets. Each CDR3 protein is one row after TCRdb ran MiXCR on the UMI-ligation and nested PCR reads. The sample contains tens of thousands of distinct CDR3 sequences, roughly 14% of which appear only once. The sequenced material came from central memory CD4+ T cells from blood. Receptor source: a human donor in good health. CDR3s leave out the opening cysteine and the closing phenylalanine or tryptophan.

J gene	V gene	CDR3 protein
TRBJ2-7	TRBV6-1	ASKRGGTHRLITYEQY
TRBJ1-6	TRBV7-8	ASSLRTDNSPLH
TRBJ2-2	TRBV27	ASSSSLRGTGELF
TRBJ2-2	TRBV19	ASSAQGGTGELF
TRBJ1-5	TRBV4-2	ASSQTQGSIQPQH
TRBJ2-3	TRBV4-3	ASSQDRASGRASTDTQY
TRBJ1-1	TRBV7-9	ASSSAQVRNTEAF
TRBJ1-1	TRBV7-9	ASSLEGRGTEAF
TRBJ1-1	TRBV12-3/TRBV12-4	ASRITENTEAF
TRBJ2-2	TRBV7-9	ASSPVWGLKTGELF
TRBJ2-1	TRBV7-2	ASSLSGRRDNEQF
TRBJ2-1	TRBV7-6	ASSLAPSGSSYNEQF
TRBJ2-3	TRBV10-3	AIRREGTDTQY
TRBJ2-4	TRBV2	ASSALQIQY
TRBJ2-3	TRBV5-1	ASSLEGYPTDTQY
TRBJ2-5	TRBV20-1	SATVRRETQY
TRBJ2-7	TRBV6-4	ASSVRAQGPYEQY
TRBJ1-1	TRBV18	ASSQGVNTEAF
TRBJ1-6	TRBV6-6	ASSGYRSPLH
TRBJ1-5	TRBV6-6	ASSYGQTHQPQH
TRBJ2-1	TRBV30	AWSSRLAENYNEQF
TRBJ2-3	TRBV5-5	ASSARIAQYTQY
TRBJ2-3	TRBV29-1	SVRASASTDTQY
TRBJ2-3	TRBV7-2	ASSLGGSKTDTQY
TRBJ1-2	TRBV6-5	ASSSSDSSRYGYT
TRBJ2-2	TRBV7-8	ASSSSGRANTGELF
TRBJ2-7	TRBV20-1	SATRDRDQTYEQY
TRBJ1-5	TRBV3-1	ASSQGPAGPSKRGQH